The rows below give T cell receptor beta chains drawn from one sample of a study of shared clonotypes between healthy human individuals. Sequencing was performed with immunoSEQ multiplex PCR; in TCRdb, only in-frame clones are kept and a portion is missing. Found here are 100,000 to 130,000 clones, about 63% of them singletons; the top ten hold around 25%. Sequenced input: memory CD8+ T cells sorted from blood. The receptors derive from a woman younger than 45 in good health. Each CDR3 is given with its conserved first and last residue. D genes are given only for firm matches. A row's size may be missing; if present it is once, few, many or a size class.

TRBD2	TRBV7-9	TRBJ2-7	-	CASSLPLAGISYEQYF	TGTGCCAGCAGCTTACCACTAGCGGGTATCTCCTACGAGCAGTACTTC
-	TRBV5-1	TRBJ2-1	-	CASRPALGSYNEQFF	TGCGCCAGCAGGCCCGCCCTCGGGTCCTACAATGAGCAGTTCTTC
TRBD2	TRBV7-9	TRBJ2-1	many	CASSPRGGSSYNEQFF	TGTGCCAGCAGCCCCCGGGGCGGGAGCTCCTACAATGAGCAGTTCTTC
TRBD2	TRBV27	TRBJ2-2	-	CASSPGLAGDDGELFF	TGTGCCAGCAGCCCGGGACTAGCGGGAGATGACGGGGAGCTGTTTTTT
-	TRBV19	TRBJ1-4	-	CAGNNRRSMFF	TGTGCCGGGAACAACAGGCGAAGTATGTTTTTT
TRBD2	TRBV11-2	TRBJ2-1	-	CASSFLAGSYNEQFF	TGTGCCAGCAGCTTTCTAGCGGGGTCCTACAATGAGCAGTTCTTC
TRBD1	TRBV6-1	TRBJ2-3	-	CASGGQFTDTQYF	TGTGCCAGCGGGGGACAGTTCACAGATACGCAGTATTTT
TRBD1	TRBV18	TRBJ2-7	-	CASSARTGDDEQYF	TGTGCCAGCTCAGCTAGGACAGGGGACGACGAGCAGTACTTC
TRBD2	TRBV27	TRBJ2-2	-	CASTSGTSALFANTGELFF	TGTGCCAGCACGTCCGGGACTAGCGCTTTGTTCGCGAACACCGGGGAGCTGTTTTTT
-	TRBV4-2	TRBJ1-1	-	CASSQAGGHTEAFF	TGTGCCAGCAGCCAAGCGGGGGGCCACACTGAAGCTTTCTTT
-	TRBV7-9	TRBJ1-2	-	CASSLVAVYNYGYTF	TGTGCCAGCAGCTTAGTGGCGGTTTATAACTATGGCTACACCTTC
-	TRBV10-2	TRBJ2-5	-	CASSSEWATQYF	TGCGCCAGCAGTTCCGAATGGGCCACCCAGTACTTC
-	TRBV11-2	TRBJ2-3	few	CASSLGRASATDTQYF	TGTGCCAGCAGCTTAGGTCGAGCTAGCGCAACAGATACGCAGTATTTT
-	TRBV25-1	TRBJ2-5	-	CASSERTESRGGVETQYF	TGTGCCAGCAGTGAGAGGACTGAGTCAAGGGGAGGAGTCGAGACCCAGTACTTC
-	TRBV7-8	TRBJ2-7	-	CASSLGAVSYEQYF	TGTGCCAGCAGCTTAGGCGCTGTCTCCTACGAGCAGTACTTC
-	TRBV11-1	TRBJ2-3	-	CASSSGLPDTQYF	TGTGCCAGCAGCTCCGGACTACCAGATACGCAGTATTTT
-	TRBV30	TRBJ1-1	-	CAWKAGRTRSEAFF	TGTGCCTGGAAGGCCGGGCGGACAAGGAGTGAAGCTTTCTTT
TRBD2	TRBV4-2	TRBJ2-7	-	CASSQDQAGGYDEQYF	TGTGCCAGCAGCCAAGATCAAGCGGGAGGGTACGACGAGCAGTACTTC
TRBD1	TRBV6-4	TRBJ2-7	-	CASSYSTGGPYEQYF	TGTGCCAGCAGTTACTCGACAGGGGGTCCTTACGAGCAGTACTTC
TRBD1	TRBV4-1	TRBJ1-2	-	CASSLRQGHYYGYTF	TGCGCCAGCAGCCTTCGACAGGGCCACTATTATGGCTACACCTTC
-	TRBV6-5	TRBJ1-1	-	CASSSVIGLQNTEAFF	TGTGCCAGCAGTTCTGTTATAGGGCTCCAGAACACTGAAGCTTTCTTT
-	TRBV5-4	TRBJ2-7	-	CAIETSSYEQYF	TGTGCCATCGAGACTAGCTCCTACGAGCAGTACTTC
TRBD1	TRBV27	TRBJ2-7	-	CASSFLPTGSYEQYF	TGTGCCAGCAGTTTTCTCCCGACAGGGTCCTACGAGCAGTACTTC
TRBD1	TRBV6-6	TRBJ1-5	few	CASSPDRGYQPQHF	TGTGCCAGCAGTCCCGACAGGGGATATCAGCCCCAGCATTTT
TRBD1	TRBV15	TRBJ1-2	-	CATSRGEDREWSYGYTF	TGTGCCACCAGCAGAGGGGAGGACAGGGAGTGGAGCTATGGCTACACCTTC
TRBD1	TRBV6-5	TRBJ2-7	many	CASTRGTGGHEQYF	TGTGCCAGCACTAGGGGGACAGGGGGGCACGAGCAGTACTTC
-	TRBV28	TRBJ1-1	-	CASTVGGIEAFF	TGTGCCAGCACCGTTGGAGGGATTGAAGCTTTCTTT
-	TRBV5-1	TRBJ2-7	-	CASSDGSSYEQYF	TGCGCCAGCAGCGATGGGAGCTCCTACGAGCAGTACTTC
-	TRBV7-9	TRBJ2-7	many	CASSGDWQTPHYEQYF	TGTGCCAGCAGCGGCGATTGGCAGACTCCCCACTACGAGCAGTACTTC
-	TRBV10-3	TRBJ2-7	-	CAISETGRRYEQYF	TGTGCCATCAGTGAGACAGGGAGGAGGTACGAGCAGTACTTC
TRBD1	TRBV15	TRBJ2-7	-	CATGETGEINEQYF	TGTGCCACCGGAGAAACAGGGGAAATTAACGAGCAGTACTTC
TRBD1	TRBV28	TRBJ2-7	-	CASSLRVWNRGPPLSYEQYF	TGTGCCAGCAGTTTAAGGGTGTGGAACAGGGGGCCCCCGTTGTCCTACGAGCAGTACTTC
-	TRBV6-1	TRBJ2-7	few	CALRVGQSYEQYF	TGTGCCCTGCGGGTGGGACAATCCTACGAGCAGTACTTC
TRBD2	TRBV7-8	TRBJ2-1	-	CASSLTLLAGDSYNEQFF	TGTGCCAGCAGCTTAACGTTACTAGCGGGAGACTCCTACAATGAGCAGTTCTTC
TRBD1	TRBV5-1	TRBJ1-1	once	CASSLGTGGMEAFF	TGCGCCAGCAGCTTGGGTACAGGGGGCATGGAAGCTTTCTTT